The T cell receptor (beta chain) described here comes from a study of cytomegalovirus exposure and HLA in healthy donors. The study's findings and limits: Accounts indicate the classifier identified cytomegalovirus status with strong specificity and sensitivity. According to an earlier analysis, most TCR beta V segments yielded productive rearrangements about 87% or about 30% of the time.

The germline V gene encodes CDR1 SQVTM and CDR2 ANQGSEA. This CDR3 has 15 amino acids. Notes on this clone: Its target is not known.

The primer mix had 60 Vbeta and 13 Jbeta primers. The repertoire was sequenced with immunoSEQ multiplex PCR; TCRdb's copy has only in-frame clones and lacks some. The table counts 100,000 to 150,000 clones; under 2.5% lies in the top ten. The source is a man in his forties in good health and CMV-seronegative. The V gene is TRBV29-1, the J gene TRBJ1-4, with 9 bases lining up with TRBD1. Sequenced input: PBMCs. The DNA of the CDR3 is TGCGGCGCTACACAACCAGGGACAGGGAGCTGGAAACTGTTTTTT. This translates into CGATQPGTGSWKLFF.